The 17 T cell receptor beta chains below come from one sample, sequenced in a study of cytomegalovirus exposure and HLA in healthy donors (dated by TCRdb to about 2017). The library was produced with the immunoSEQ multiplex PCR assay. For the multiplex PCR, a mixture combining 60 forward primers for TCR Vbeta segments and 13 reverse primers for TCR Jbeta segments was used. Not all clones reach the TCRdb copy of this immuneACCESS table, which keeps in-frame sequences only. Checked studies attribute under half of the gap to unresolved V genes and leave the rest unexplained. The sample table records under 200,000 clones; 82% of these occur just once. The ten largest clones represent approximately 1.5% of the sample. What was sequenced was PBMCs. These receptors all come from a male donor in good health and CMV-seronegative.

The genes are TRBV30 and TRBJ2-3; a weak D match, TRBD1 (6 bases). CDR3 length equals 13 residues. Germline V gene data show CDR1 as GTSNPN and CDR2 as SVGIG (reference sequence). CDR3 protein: CAYDRQVTDTQYF. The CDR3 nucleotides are TGTGCGTATGACAGGCAAGTCACAGATACGCAGTATTTT.

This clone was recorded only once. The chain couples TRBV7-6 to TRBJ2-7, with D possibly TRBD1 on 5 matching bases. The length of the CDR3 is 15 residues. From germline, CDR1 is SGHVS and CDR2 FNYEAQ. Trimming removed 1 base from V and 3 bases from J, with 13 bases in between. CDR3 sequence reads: CASSLDPGPNYEQYF. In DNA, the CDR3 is TGTGCCAGCAGCTTAGATCCAGGGCCCAACTACGAGCAGTACTTC.

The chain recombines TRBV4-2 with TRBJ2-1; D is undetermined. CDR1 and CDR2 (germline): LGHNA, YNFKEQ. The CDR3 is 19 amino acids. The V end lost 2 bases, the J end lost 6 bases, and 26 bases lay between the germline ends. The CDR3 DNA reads TGTGCCAGCAGCCAAAGCGTCGAACCTTCATCTGTCCGGTCCAATGAGCAGTTCTTC. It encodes CASSQSVEPSSVRSNEQFF.

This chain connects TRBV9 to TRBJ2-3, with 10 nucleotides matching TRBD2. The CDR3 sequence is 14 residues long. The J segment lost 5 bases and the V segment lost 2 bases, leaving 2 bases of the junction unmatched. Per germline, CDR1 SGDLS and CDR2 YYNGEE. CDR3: CASSVSGRLDTQYF. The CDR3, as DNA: TGTGCCAGCAGCGTTAGCGGGAGGCTAGATACGCAGTATTTT.

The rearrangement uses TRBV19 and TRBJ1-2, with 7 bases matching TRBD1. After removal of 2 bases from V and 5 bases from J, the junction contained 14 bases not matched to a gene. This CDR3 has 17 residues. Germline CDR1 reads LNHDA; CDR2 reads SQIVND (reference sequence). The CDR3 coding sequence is TGTGCCAGTAGTATATCAAATCCGGGACAGAACATATATGGCTACACCTTC. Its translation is CASSISNPGQNIYGYTF.

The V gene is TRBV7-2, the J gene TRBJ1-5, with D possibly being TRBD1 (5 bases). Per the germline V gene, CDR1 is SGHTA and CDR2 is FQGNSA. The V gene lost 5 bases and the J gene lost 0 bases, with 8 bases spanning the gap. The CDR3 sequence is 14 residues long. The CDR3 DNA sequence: TGTGCCAGCAGCCAACAGGTTAGCAATCAGCCCCAGCATTTT. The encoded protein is CASSQQVSNQPQHF.

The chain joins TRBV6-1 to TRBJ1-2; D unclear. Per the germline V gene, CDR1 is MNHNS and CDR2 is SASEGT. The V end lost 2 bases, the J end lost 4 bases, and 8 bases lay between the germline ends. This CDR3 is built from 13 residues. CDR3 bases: TGTGCCAGCAGTGAAAGACATCCCTATGGCTACACCTTC. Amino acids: CASSERHPYGYTF.

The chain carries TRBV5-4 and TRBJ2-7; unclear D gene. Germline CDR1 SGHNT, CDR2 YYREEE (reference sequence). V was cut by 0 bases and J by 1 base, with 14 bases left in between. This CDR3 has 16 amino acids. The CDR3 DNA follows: TGTGCCAGCAGCTTGGCCTCTTCCGGAGTATCCTACGAGCAGTACTTC. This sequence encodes CASSLASSGVSYEQYF. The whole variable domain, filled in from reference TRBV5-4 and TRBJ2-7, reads ETGVTQSPTHLIKTRGQQVTLRCSSQSGHNTVSWYQQALGQGPQFIFQYYREEENGRGNFPPRFSGLQFPNYSSELNVNALELDDSALYLCASSLASSGVSYEQYFGPGTRLTVT.

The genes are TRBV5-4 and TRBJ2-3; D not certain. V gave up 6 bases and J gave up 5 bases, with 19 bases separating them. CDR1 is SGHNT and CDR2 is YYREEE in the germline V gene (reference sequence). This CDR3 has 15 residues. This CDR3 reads CASTMDRSLQDTQYF. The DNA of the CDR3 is TGTGCCAGCACCATGGATCGTAGCCTACAAGATACGCAGTATTTT. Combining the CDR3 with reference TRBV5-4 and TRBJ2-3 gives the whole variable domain ETGVTQSPTHLIKTRGQQVTLRCSSQSGHNTVSWYQQALGQGPQFIFQYYREEENGRGNFPPRFSGLQFPNYSSELNVNALELDDSALYLCASTMDRSLQDTQYFGPGTRLTVL.

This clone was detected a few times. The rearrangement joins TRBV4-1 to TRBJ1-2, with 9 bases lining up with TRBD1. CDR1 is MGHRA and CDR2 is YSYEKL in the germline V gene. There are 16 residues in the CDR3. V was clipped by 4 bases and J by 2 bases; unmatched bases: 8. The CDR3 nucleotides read TGCGCCAGCAGCCCTGACCCGGGACAGGGCAACTATGGCTACACCTTC. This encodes CASSPDPGQGNYGYTF.

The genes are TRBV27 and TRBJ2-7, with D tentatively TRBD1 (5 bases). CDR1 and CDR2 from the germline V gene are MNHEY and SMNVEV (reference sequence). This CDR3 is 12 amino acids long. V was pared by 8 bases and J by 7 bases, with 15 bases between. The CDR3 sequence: CASGPPPGEQYF. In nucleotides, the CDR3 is TGTGCCAGCGGTCCTCCACCAGGGGAGCAGTACTTC.

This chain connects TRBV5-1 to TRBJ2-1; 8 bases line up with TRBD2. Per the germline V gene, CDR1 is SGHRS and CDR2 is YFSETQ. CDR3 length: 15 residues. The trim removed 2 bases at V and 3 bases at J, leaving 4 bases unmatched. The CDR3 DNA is TGCGCCAGCAGCTTTATAGCGGGACTCTACAATGAGCAGTTCTTC. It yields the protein CASSFIAGLYNEQFF.

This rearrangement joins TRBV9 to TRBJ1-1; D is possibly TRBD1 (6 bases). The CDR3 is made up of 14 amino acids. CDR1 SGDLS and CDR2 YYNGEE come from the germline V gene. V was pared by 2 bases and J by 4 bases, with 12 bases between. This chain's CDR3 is CASSVGGAGTEAFF. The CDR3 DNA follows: TGTGCCAGCAGCGTTGGGGGGGCCGGCACTGAAGCTTTCTTT.

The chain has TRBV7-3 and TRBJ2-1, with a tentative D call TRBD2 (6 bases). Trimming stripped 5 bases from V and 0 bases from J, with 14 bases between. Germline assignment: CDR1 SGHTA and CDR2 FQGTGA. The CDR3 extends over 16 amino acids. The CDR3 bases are TGTGCCAGCAGCCGCACCCCCGGGAGCTCCTACAATGAGCAGTTCTTC. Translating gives CASSRTPGSSYNEQFF.

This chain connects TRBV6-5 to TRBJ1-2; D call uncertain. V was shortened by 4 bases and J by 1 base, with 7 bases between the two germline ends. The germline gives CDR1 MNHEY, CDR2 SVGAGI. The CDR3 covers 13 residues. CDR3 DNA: TGTGCCAGCAGTTCGGGTCTTAACTATGGCTACACCTTC. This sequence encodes CASSSGLNYGYTF.

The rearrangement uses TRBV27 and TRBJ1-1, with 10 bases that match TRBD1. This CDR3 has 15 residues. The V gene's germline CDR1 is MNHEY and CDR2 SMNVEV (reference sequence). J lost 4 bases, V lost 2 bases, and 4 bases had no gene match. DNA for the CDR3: TGTGCCAGCAGTTTAGGGACAGGGGCTATCACTGAAGCTTTCTTT. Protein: CASSLGTGAITEAFF.

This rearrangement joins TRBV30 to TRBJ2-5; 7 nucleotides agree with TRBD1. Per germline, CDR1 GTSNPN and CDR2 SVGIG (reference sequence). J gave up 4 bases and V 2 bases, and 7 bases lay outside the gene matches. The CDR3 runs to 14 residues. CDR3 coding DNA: TGTGCCTGGAGTTGGGCAGGGGGTCGAGAGACCCAGTACTTC. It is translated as CAWSWAGGRETQYF.